The rows below give T cell receptor beta chains drawn from one sample of a study of response to subunit inactivated influenza vaccine. TCRdb processed the RT-PCR reads anew with MiXCR; each CDR3 protein has one entry. The sample contains 700,000 to 900,000 distinct CDR3 sequences, 21% of which appear only once. Specimen: PBMCs from blood, collected about 5 days after vaccination. The receptors originated from a man aged 50-59 years who received an inactivated influenza vaccine. CDR3s include the opening cysteine and the closing phenylalanine or tryptophan. Fields, in order: J gene, clone size, D gene, CDR3 length, V gene, CDR3 DNA, CDR3 protein. A D gene is named only where the DNA matches it firmly. Size is stated for part of the rows, as once, few or many counts, or as a class when the clone is expanded.

TRBJ1-1 | NA | NA | 15 | TRBV5-1 | TGCGCCAGCAGCCAGGAAGGGACGGGGAACACTGAAGCTTTCTTT | CASSQEGTGNTEAFF
TRBJ2-5 | NA | NA | 19 | TRBV3-1 | TGTGCCAGCAGCCAAGGAGGTAAACGGACTAAATGGTACCAAGAGACCCAGTACTTC | CASSQGGKRTKWYQETQYF
TRBJ2-7 | few | TRBD2 | 18 | TRBV4-3 | TGCGCCAGCAGCCAAGATCCAAAGGGACTAGCGAAGCCCTACGAGCAGTACTTC | CASSQDPKGLAKPYEQYF
TRBJ2-7 | NA | NA | 14 | TRBV6-2/TRBV6-3 | TGTGCCAGCAGCCGCTCGGGTACAGGGCCCGAGCAGTACTTC | CASSRSGTGPEQYF
TRBJ2-2 | NA | NA | 14 | TRBV6-5 | TGTGCCAGCAGTTACTCCCCGGTCACCGGGGAGCTGTTTTTT | CASSYSPVTGELFF
TRBJ2-7 | NA | NA | 14 | TRBV2 | TGTGCCAGCAGTGCCTCGGGACAAGCCTACGAGCAGTACTTC | CASSASGQAYEQYF
TRBJ1-3 | few | TRBD1 | 15 | TRBV6-5 | TGTGCCAGCAGTATACAGGGGGCTCAAGGAAACACCATATATTTT | CASSIQGAQGNTIYF
TRBJ2-2 | NA | TRBD2 | 16 | TRBV6-5 | TGTGCCAGCAGTTATCGGCGCGGGGGACGTGGCGGGGAGCTGTTTTTT | CASSYRRGGRGGELFF
TRBJ2-1 | few | TRBD2 | 15 | TRBV15 | TGTGCCACCAGCTGGACTAGCGGGGACTACAATGAGCAGTTCTTC | CATSWTSGDYNEQFF
TRBJ2-1 | few | TRBD2 | 16 | TRBV6-5 | TGTGCCAGCAGTTACTCACTAGCGGGGGACCTCAATGAGCAGTTCTTC | CASSYSLAGDLNEQFF
TRBJ2-7 | once | NA | 12 | TRBV25-1 | TGTGCCAGCAGTGAATGGGAGCCCCAGCAGTACTTC | CASSEWEPQQYF
TRBJ2-7 | NA | TRBD2 | 14 | TRBV6-2/TRBV6-3 | TGTGCCAGCAGGACTAGCGGGGTCTCCTACGAGCGGTACTTC | CASRTSGVSYERYF
TRBJ1-1 | few | NA | 15 | TRBV10-2 | TGCGCCAGCAGTGAGTCACCGGAGGTGGGCACTGAAGCTTTCTTT | CASSESPEVGTEAFF
TRBJ1-2 | NA | NA | 15 | TRBV7-2 | TGTGCCAGCAGCTTCGGTGGAGGGGGGGATAATGGCTACACCTTC | CASSFGGGGDNGYTF